Detailed here is one TCR beta chain. What it recognizes is unknown. The CDR3 totals 15 residues. Trimming took 1 base from V and 5 from J, leaving 14 bases between them. CDR1 and CDR2 (germline): LNHDA, SQIVND (reference sequence). Those who donated were healthy bone marrow donors. The record originates from a study of cytomegalovirus exposure and HLA in healthy donors. Points from the study as a whole: Later, an analysis showed that TCR beta chains associated with HLA were more clonally expanded than others that were equally common. Follow-up analysis seemed to connect common viral pathogens with several of the most significant clusters identified. Previously analyzed data showed that most TCR beta V segments were productive at a frequency of about 90% or about 30%.

PCR was performed using 60 Vbeta and 13 Jbeta primers. Method: immunoSEQ multiplex PCR; TCRdb's copy keeps in-frame clones and lacks some. The repertoire has some 200,000 clones, 77% of them found once; the top ten carry about 2.5%. V usage is TRBV19 and J usage is TRBJ2-5, with D maybe TRBD1 (5 bases). Sequencing was done on a sample of PBMCs. The source of this sequence is a woman aged 55-70 years in good health and CMV-seropositive. CDR3 sequence reads: CASSIGGLGRETQYF. Written as DNA, the CDR3 is TGTGCCAGTAGTATAGGGGGCCTTGGACGGGAGACCCAGTACTTC.